This T cell receptor beta chain was retrieved from a study of T-cell reconstitution after alpha-beta-depleted transplantation in children. The study, taken as a whole, reports: Elevated TCRbeta diversity at day 60 was traced, in some patients, to surviving recipient T cells and thymic progenitors. Among T cells one year after transplant, newly produced cells accounted for most counts and diversity.

Trimming shortened V by 0 bases and J by 6 bases, and 12 bases separated the two germline ends. This CDR3 is built from 14 residues. Germline CDR1 and CDR2: LNHNV and YYDKDF (reference sequence). This clonotype showed up just a few times. Its target is unknown. Unique molecular identifiers featured in how the TCRbeta library was prepared. TCRdb re-called the PCR reads through MiXCR, storing one row per CDR3 protein. The sample lists about 580,000 distinct CDR3 sequences; over 20% were seen once. The gene calls are TRBV15 and TRBJ2-7; possibly TRBD1 or TRBD2 for D (5 bases each). The source was PBMCs, collected before TCRalphabeta/CD19-depleted stem cell transplant. The receptor was isolated from a boy younger than two with Wiskott-Aldrich syndrome, due to receive a stem cell transplant. The CDR3 nucleotides read TGTGCCACCAGCAGAGATCCCCAGGGAGCCGAGCAGTACTTC. Amino acids: CATSRDPQGAEQYF.